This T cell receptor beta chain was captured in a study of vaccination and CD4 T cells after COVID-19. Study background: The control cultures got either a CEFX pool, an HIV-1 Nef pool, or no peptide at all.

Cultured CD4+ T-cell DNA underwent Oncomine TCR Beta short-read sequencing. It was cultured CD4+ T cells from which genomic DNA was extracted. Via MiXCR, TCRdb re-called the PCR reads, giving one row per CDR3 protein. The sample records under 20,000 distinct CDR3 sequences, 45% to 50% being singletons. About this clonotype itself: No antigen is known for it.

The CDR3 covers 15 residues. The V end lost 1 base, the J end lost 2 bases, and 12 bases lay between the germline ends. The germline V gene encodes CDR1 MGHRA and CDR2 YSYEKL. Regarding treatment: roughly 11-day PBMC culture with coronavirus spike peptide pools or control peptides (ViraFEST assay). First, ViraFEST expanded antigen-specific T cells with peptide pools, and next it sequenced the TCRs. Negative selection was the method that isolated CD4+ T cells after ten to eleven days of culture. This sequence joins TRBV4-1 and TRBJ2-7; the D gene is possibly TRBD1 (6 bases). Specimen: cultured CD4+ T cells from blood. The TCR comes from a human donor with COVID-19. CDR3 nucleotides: TGCGCCAGCAGCCAAGGTCGCCAGGGGACCTACGAGCAGTACTTC. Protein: CASSQGRQGTYEQYF.